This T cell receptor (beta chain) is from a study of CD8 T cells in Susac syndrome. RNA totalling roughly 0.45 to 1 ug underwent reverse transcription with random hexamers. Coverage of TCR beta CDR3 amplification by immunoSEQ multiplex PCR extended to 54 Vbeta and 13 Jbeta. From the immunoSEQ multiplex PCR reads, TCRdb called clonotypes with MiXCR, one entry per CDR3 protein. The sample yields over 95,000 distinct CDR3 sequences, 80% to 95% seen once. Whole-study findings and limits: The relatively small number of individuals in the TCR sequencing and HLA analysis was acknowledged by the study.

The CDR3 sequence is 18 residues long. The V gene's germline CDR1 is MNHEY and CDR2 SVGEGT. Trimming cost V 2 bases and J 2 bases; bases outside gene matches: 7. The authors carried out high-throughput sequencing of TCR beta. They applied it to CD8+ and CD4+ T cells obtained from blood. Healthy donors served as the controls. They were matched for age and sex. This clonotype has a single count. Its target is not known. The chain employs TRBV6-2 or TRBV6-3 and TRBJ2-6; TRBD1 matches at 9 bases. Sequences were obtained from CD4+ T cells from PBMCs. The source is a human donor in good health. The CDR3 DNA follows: TGTGCCAGCAGTTACCACGGACAGGGGCTGGCTGGGGCCAACGTCCTGACTTTC. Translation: CASSYHGQGLAGANVLTF.